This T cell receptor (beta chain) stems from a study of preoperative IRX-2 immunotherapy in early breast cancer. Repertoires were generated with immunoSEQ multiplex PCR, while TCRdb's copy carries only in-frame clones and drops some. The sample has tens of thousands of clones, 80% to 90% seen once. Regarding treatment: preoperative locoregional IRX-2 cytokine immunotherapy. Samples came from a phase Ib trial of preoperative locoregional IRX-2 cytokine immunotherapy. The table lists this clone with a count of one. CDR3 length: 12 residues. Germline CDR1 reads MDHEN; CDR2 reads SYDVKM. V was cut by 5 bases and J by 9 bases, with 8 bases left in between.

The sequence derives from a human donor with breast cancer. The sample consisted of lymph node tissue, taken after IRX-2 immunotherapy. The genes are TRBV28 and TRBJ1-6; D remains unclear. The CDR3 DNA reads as TGTGCCAGCAGTATGCGTAGTTCACCCCTCCACTTT. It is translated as CASSMRSSPLHF.